The 10 T cell receptor beta chains reported below all come from one sample, sequenced in a study of blood T cells in healthy people across ages. For the second PCR, which ran for 7 to 11 cycles, a sample-barcoded 5' primer and a J-beta primer mix were used. Using its own MiXCR run on the 5' RACE reads, TCRdb lists one record per CDR3 protein. The table has some 800,000 distinct CDR3 sequences, approximately 44% seen once. Sequenced material: blood. The receptors were sampled from a man aged 55 to 69 in good health.

The table lists this clonotype with many counts. This rearrangement joins TRBV27 to TRBJ2-5, with D possibly being TRBD1 (7 bases). The CDR3 runs 13 residues. Trimming took 5 bases from V and 4 from J, leaving 11 bases between them. Germline CDR1 and CDR2: MNHEY and SMNVEV (reference sequence). The CDR3 here is CASSQGGGETQYF. CDR3 sequence (DNA): TGTGCCAGCAGTCAGGGGGGAGGAGAGACCCAGTACTTC.

This clonotype has just a few counts. This chain uses TRBV6-5 with TRBJ2-1; TRBD1 or TRBD2 may be the D gene (6 bases each). V lost 0 bases and J 6 bases, leaving 9 bases between the germline ends. Germline values: CDR1 MNHEY, CDR2 SVGAGI. This CDR3 comprises 14 residues. CDR3 region: CASSYSGGVNEQFF. The CDR3 DNA reads TGTGCCAGCAGTTACTCGGGGGGCGTCAATGAGCAGTTCTTC.

This clonotype showed up just a few times. The rearrangement uses TRBV20-1 and TRBJ2-1; the D gene is possibly TRBD2 (6 bases). CDR1 DFQATT and CDR2 SNEGSKA come from the germline V gene (reference sequence). There are 11 residues in the CDR3. V lost 5 bases and J 10 bases, leaving 12 bases between the germline ends. The CDR3 coding sequence is TGCAGTGCTCCGCAGGGAGGCGAGCAGTTCTTC. Its translation: CSAPQGGEQFF.

The rearrangement links TRBV4-1 to TRBJ2-2; a weak D match, TRBD1 (5 bases). The germline CDR1 and CDR2 sequences are MGHRA and YSYEKL. Trimming took off 4 bases at V and 5 bases at J, with 23 bases between the two ends. The CDR3 has 18 amino acids. DNA of the CDR3: TGCGCCAGCAGCCCCGGAACCTGCAGCGCGAAGGGGACCGGGGAGCTGTTTTTT. This gives the protein CASSPGTCSAKGTGELFF.

This clonotype was recorded once. The V and J genes are TRBV21-1 and TRBJ2-5; no DNA check was done on the table's D call, TRBD2. TRBV21-1 corresponds to a pseudogene. The CDR3 runs to 15 residues. Here the CDR3 reads CASSARDSRSETQYF. DNA of the CDR3: TGTGCCAGCAGCGCCCGGGACTCTCGGTCTGAGACCCAGTACTTC.

The sample holds a few counts of this clonotype. J is TRBJ2-7 and V is TRBV6-2 or TRBV6-3; D is ambiguous. This CDR3 contains 11 residues. Germline V gives CDR1 MNHEY, CDR2 SVGEGT. V was cut by 3 bases and J by 6 bases, with 6 bases left in between. CDR3 protein: CASSYQAEQYF. The CDR3 nucleotides read TGTGCCAGCAGTTATCAAGCCGAGCAGTACTTC.

The rearrangement uses TRBV4-1 and TRBJ2-7; D is ambiguous. CDR1 and CDR2 (germline): MGHRA, YSYEKL. There are 14 residues in the CDR3. The V gene lost 3 bases and the J gene lost 0 bases, with 9 bases spanning the gap. The CDR3 region is CASSQAESSYEQYF. CDR3 DNA sequence: TGCGCCAGCAGCCAGGCAGAGAGCTCCTACGAGCAGTACTTC.

This clonotype turned up a few times. The rearrangement uses TRBV27 and TRBJ2-7; 8 nucleotides line up with TRBD1. V was pared by 4 bases and J by 4 bases, with 9 bases of the junction left unmatched. The CDR3 covers 15 residues. The germline V gene has CDR1 MNHEY and CDR2 SMNVEV (reference sequence). The CDR3 DNA reads as TGTGCCAGCAGTTACGGCAGGGGGCCGGGATACGAGCAGTACTTC. Amino acids: CASSYGRGPGYEQYF.

The rearrangement links TRBV6-5 to TRBJ2-7, with 7 nucleotides matching TRBD1. The V segment lost 5 bases and the J segment 9 bases; nucleotides outside the gene matches: 16. The CDR3 covers 15 residues. The germline gives CDR1 MNHEY, CDR2 SVGAGI. The CDR3 nucleotides read TGTGCCAGCAGTCCAGACAGGGTTCCAACCTGGGGGCAGTACTTC. Its protein product is CASSPDRVPTWGQYF.

This rearrangement joins TRBV27 to TRBJ2-5; 7 bases map to TRBD2. Germline-derived CDR1 and CDR2 are MNHEY and SMNVEV (reference sequence). With 4 bases clipped from V and 11 bases from J, the junction kept 16 bases outside the gene matches. CDR3 length: 15 residues. The CDR3, as DNA: TGTGCCAGCAGTTGGGGGGGGAGCCTCTACAATGAGCAGTACTTC. Translating gives CASSWGGSLYNEQYF.